The present T cell receptor beta chain was sequenced within a study of monozygotic twins with inflammatory bowel disease (dated by TCRdb to between 2017 and 2020). Notes on the research overall: The full study comprised 28 monozygotic twin pairs: nine German pairs (four IBD-concordant, five IBD-discordant) and 19 IBD-discordant Danish pairs. Disease-associated traits were sought mainly through comparisons between IBD patients and their genetically identical healthy co-twins within discordant pairs. Each individual had, on average, about 151 000 unique TCRalpha sequences and 181 000 unique TCRbeta sequences available for analysis.

As encoded in the germline V gene, CDR1 is SGDLS while CDR2 is YYNGEE. The CDR3 has 15 amino acids, counting the end cysteine and phenylalanine. No DNA was logged. To prepare the library, 5' RACE was applied. Each TCR library was prepared from about 3.5 ug of total RNA. For each sample, cDNA was synthesized in eight separate reactions using SMARTScribe reverse transcriptase. During cDNA synthesis, unique molecular identifiers containing a 6-nucleotide sample barcode were introduced by template switching. Two nested PCRs of roughly 15 and 9 cycles amplified the TCRalpha and TCRbeta cDNA, and bead purification followed each PCR. Before amplification, the cDNA was treated with uracil DNA-glycosylase and purified using the QIAquick PCR purification kit. The second PCR added Illumina TruSeq-compatible adapters along with sample-specific barcodes. TapeStation and Qubit were used to check library quality and concentration, and roughly 5 ng of each library went into the pool. Sequencing of pooled libraries was carried out on an Illumina HiSeq2500 single-index Rapid Run using 2 x 100 bp reads and custom sequencing primers. Processing in the source paper ran as follows. MiGEC version 1.2.6 was used for UMI-based consensus assembly to correct PCR and sequencing errors. MiXCR version 2.1.1 handled V(D)J alignment, clonotype assembly and CDR3 extraction. Gene usage, clonotype sharing and MAIT/NKT TCR abundance were normalised by analysing the top 1000, 10 000 and 20 000 clonotypes per sample. Diversity was computed as the inverse Simpson index with the vegan R package after downsampling to 27 000 UMIs. Statistical testing used paired Mann-Whitney U tests on the discordant twin pairs and applied Benjamini-Hochberg correction for multiple testing. Following reprocessing of the reads by TCRdb, the data hold one row per CDR3 protein sequence and no DNA is available. The V and J calls reflect TCRdb's pipeline rather than the authors' work. The sample's own table lists 300,000 to 350,000 distinct CDR3 sequences. The leading ten clones occupy around 2% of the sample.

Study-wide conclusions, independent of this receptor: Because patients were on differing immunosuppressive treatments, the repertoires may have picked up extra background noise and inter-individual variability. Compared with healthy twins, IBD patients shared fewer clonotypes with other individuals, and the difference was most pronounced in patients with signs of disease activity. The results gave no support for a single strong signal or clonotype linked to IBD. IBD patients had lower TCRbeta repertoire diversity, measured by the inverse Simpson index, than their healthy co-twins. No difference in repertoire similarity was observed between concordant and discordant twins, possibly owing to limited statistical power. The analysis was unable to tell different T cell subtypes apart.

From each donor, an approximately 2.4 ml peripheral blood sample was collected into PAXgene tubes and kept at -80 degrees C. Without any T cell sorting, total RNA was extracted from whole blood using the PAXgene blood miRNA kit on an automated QIAcube. Peripheral blood from monozygotic twin pairs, either concordant or discordant for inflammatory bowel disease, underwent deep TCRalpha and TCRbeta repertoire profiling that used unique molecular barcoding. Smoking habits were recorded for all twin pairs, and individuals were classified as current, former or never smokers. With regard to this clonotype: Its antigen remains unidentified.

The V and J segments used are TRBV9 and TRBJ1-2; TCRdb's D call of TRBD1 is untestable without DNA. This clonotype was obtained from a human donor with ulcerative colitis or Crohn's disease, or a healthy co-twin of an affected twin (not recorded which). The sequencing sample was made of blood. The encoded CDR3 is CASSRQVGQGHGYTF.